One T cell receptor beta chain is described in this entry. This clone was seen just once. This clone's antigen is unknown. The sample holds no much larger clone one base away, and base qualities are not on file. Enrolling through a virtual design, the prospective study's participants ranged in age from roughly 18 to 95 years and lived across 20 to 30 United States geographic areas. To assign participants to cohorts, the prospective study relied on clinical history that participants themselves reported in a screening survey and a study questionnaire. Mobile phlebotomists in the prospective study collected whole blood, serum and a nasopharyngeal or oropharyngeal swab from every participant. Participants in the prospective study had the option to provide additional blood draws and questionnaires over a roughly two-month period. Blood samples from the prospective study were shipped frozen or at room temperature prior to DNA extraction.

TCRbeta CDR3 regions were amplified from genomic DNA by means of the immunoSEQ Assay, a bias-controlled multiplex PCR. Concerning the study's data processing: The number of nucleated cells in each sample was estimated by amplification of reference gene primers within the assay. To quantify the absolute abundance of each unique TCRbeta CDR3 rearrangement, sequence reads were collapsed and filtered. Productive Simpson clonality was computed per sample as the square root of Simpson's diversity index over productive rearrangements. Sourced from immuneACCESS, this table was stored by TCRdb with only in-frame sequences that have V and J called. A share of the clones is absent; for the studies checked, an unresolved V gene accounts for under half, and the remainder has no known explanation. V and J calls and clone size follow that table, whereas D and trimming were derived from the DNA. Within this sample are 110,000 to 150,000 clones, with around 82% of them counted one time only. The ten largest make up 5.5% of the sample.

Sequences LNHNV (CDR1) and YYDKDF (CDR2) are obtained from the germline V gene (reference sequence). Relative to germline, V is missing 4 bases and J is missing 1 base, with 3 bases of the junction outside any gene match. Reading from cysteine to phenylalanine, the CDR3 counts 15 amino acids. The CDR3 DNA has 45 bases and is translated from base 1. The source of the sample is a study of blood T cell repertoires in COVID-19 (dated by TCRdb to about 2020). Some background on the complete study: Samples covering the acute and convalescent phases of COVID-19 were provided by collaborators in the United States, Italy and Spain. The material from the prospective study consisted of cDNA or gDNA derived from T cells, B-cell-depleted T cells, or PBMCs. The dataset comprised deeply sampled blood TCRbeta repertoires from subjects exposed to, actively infected with, or recovered from COVID-19. The repertoires were made available in a free public database intended to serve as a resource for research on the immune response to SARS-CoV-2. Samples came from the ongoing ImmuneRACE study (first 160 participants) plus 1,254 subjects from 6 global collaborators. The sample metadata nearly always contained a de-identified subject ID, COVID-19 status, age in years and sex. HLA class I and class II types, where available, came from metadata supplied by the sample provider rather than from assay-based typing.

The research as a whole found: Clinical and demographic metadata were provided uncurated, with the amount varying by source and participant.

The specimen was PBMCs or T cells enriched from blood (not recorded which). Recombination connected TRBV15 to TRBJ1-5, and 8 bases in between align with TRBD1. This sequence was found in a man between 40 and 49 years old with acute COVID-19. The DNA reads as follows: TGTGCCACCAGCATTGACAGGGGAAGCAATCAGCCCCAGCATTTT. The resulting protein is CATSIDRGSNQPQHF.